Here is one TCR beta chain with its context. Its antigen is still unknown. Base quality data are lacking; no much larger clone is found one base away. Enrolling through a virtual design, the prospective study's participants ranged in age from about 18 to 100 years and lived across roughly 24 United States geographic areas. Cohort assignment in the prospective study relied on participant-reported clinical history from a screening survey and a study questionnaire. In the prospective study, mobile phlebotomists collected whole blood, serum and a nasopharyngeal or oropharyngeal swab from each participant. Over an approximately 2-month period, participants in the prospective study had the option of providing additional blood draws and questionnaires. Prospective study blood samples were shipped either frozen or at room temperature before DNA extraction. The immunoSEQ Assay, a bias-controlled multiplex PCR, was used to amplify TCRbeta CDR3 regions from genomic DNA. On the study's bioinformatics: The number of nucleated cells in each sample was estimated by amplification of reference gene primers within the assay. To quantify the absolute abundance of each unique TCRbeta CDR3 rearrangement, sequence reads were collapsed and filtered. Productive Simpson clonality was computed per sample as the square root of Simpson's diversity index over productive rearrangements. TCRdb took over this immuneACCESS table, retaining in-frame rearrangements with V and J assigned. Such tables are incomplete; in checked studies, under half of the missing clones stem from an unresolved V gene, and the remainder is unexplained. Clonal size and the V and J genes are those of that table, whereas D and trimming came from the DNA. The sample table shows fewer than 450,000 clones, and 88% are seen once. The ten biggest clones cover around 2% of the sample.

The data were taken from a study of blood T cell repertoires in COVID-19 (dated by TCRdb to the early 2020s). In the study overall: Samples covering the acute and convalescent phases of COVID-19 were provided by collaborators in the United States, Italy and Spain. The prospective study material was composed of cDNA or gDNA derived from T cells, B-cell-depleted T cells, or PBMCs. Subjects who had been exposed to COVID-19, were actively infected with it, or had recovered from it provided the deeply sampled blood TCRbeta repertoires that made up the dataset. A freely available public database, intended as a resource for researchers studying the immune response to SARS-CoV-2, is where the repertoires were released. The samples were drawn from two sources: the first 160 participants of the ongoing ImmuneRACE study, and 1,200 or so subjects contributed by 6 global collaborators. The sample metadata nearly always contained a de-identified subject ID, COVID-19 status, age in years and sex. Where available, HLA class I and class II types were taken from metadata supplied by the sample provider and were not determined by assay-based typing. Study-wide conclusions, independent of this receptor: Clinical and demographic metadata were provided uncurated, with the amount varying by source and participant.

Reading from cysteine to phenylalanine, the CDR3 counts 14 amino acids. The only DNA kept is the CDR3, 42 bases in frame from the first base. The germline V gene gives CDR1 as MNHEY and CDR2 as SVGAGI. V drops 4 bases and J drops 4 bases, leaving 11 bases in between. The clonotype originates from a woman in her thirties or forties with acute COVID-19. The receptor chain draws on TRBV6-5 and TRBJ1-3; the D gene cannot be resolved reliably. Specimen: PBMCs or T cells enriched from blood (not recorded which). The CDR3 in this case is CASSSPQYGNTIYF. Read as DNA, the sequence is TGTGCCAGCAGTTCCCCGCAGTACGGAAACACCATATATTTT.